This T cell receptor beta chain was identified in a study of T cell responses to AZD1222 COVID-19 vaccine. Turning to this clone: Its target is unknown.

General study results and limits: Among spike-specific TCRs, nearly half reportedly target unmutated variant regions.

The V end was cut by 9 bases, the J end by 8 bases, with 16 bases between. Germline values: CDR1 LNHDA, CDR2 SQIVND (reference sequence). The CDR3 is made up of 13 amino acids. Using immunoSEQ multiplex PCR, the repertoire was profiled, and TCRdb retains in-frame clones only, with some absent. The repertoire has some 95,000 clones, around 85% of them found once; the top ten carry about 6%. The sample consisted of peripheral blood, taken on day 0 of AZD1222 vaccination. The receptor's source is an adult in good health. The gene calls are TRBV19 and TRBJ2-2, with D tentatively TRBD1 (6 bases). CDR3 region: CASGGQWRGELFF. The CDR3 nucleotides read TGTGCCAGCGGAGGACAGTGGAGGGGGGAGCTGTTTTTT.